Given below is one T cell receptor beta chain in context. The antigen is undetermined. V lost 2 bases and J lost 2, with 3 bases in between. The germline gives CDR1 DFQATT, CDR2 SNEGSKA (reference sequence). The CDR3 is 11 residues long. MiXCR, applied by TCRdb to the 5' RACE reads, yields one record per CDR3 protein. The sample has about 890,000 distinct CDR3 sequences, more than 9% seen once. This sample was included in a study of identical twins. Points from the study as a whole: Conclusions were based on cross-sectional statistical analysis, without following the same donors. Researchers caution that invariant MAIT and iNKT cells could partly confound zero-insertion analyses.

The same specimen was also included in a second study, on yellow fever vaccine responses in identical twins. That work adds: Twins showed a vaccine T cell response that reportedly seemed partly convergent, partly personalized.

The sequencing sample was made of PBMCs. The genes are TRBV20-1 and TRBJ2-5; D uncertain. This TCR came from a woman aged 18-35 years in good health. The CDR3 here is CSARQQETQYF. In nucleotides, the CDR3 is TGCAGTGCTAGACAGCAAGAGACCCAGTACTTC.